A single sample is the source of the 2 T cell receptor beta chains below, sequenced in a study of patients and donors after allogeneic stem cell transplantation. TCRdb reprocessed the RT-PCR reads via MiXCR and lists one record per CDR3 protein. Here the sample spans approximately 99,000 distinct CDR3 sequences, 35% being singletons. Sequenced input: blood, either unsorted or a sorted T cell fraction (not recorded which). All receptors come from a human donor who was either an allogeneic HSCT recipient or a stem cell or donor lymphocyte infusion donor (not recorded which). It is not recorded whose cells these are; they may come from a transplant donor.

The chain couples TRBV20-1 to TRBJ2-3; tentatively, D is TRBD1 (6 bases). Germline V lookup: CDR1 DFQATT, CDR2 SNEGSKA (reference sequence). The V gene lost 7 bases and the J gene lost 2 bases, with 25 bases spanning the gap. CDR3 length: 17 amino acids. DNA for the CDR3: TGCAGTGTTCATCCGCCCTACACAGGGTCGGACACAGATACGCAGTATTTT. Amino acids: CSVHPPYTGSDTDTQYF.

The CDR3 DNA sequence: TGTGCCAGCAGCTTAGGGCAGCTAGGGGGGCCCCAGCATTTT. Translated, it gives CASSLGQLGGPQHF. The rearrangement uses TRBV7-2 and TRBJ1-5; a possible D gene is TRBD1 (6 bases). V lost 1 base, J lost 9 bases, and 13 bases lay in between. Looked up from germline, CDR1 is SGHTA and CDR2 is FQGNSA. This CDR3 region has 14 residues.